The sequence of this T cell receptor beta chain was determined in a study of siplizumab effects on memory and regulatory T cells. Germline CDR1 SEHNR, CDR2 FQNEAQ (reference sequence). With 0 bases removed from V and 2 bases from J, the gap between germline ends came to 7 bases. The CDR3 spans 14 residues. The authors kept the mixed lymphocyte reaction cells in coculture at 37°C for about 6 days. CFSE-tagged responder PBMCs and Violet Dye-tagged stimulator PBMCs were mixed 1:1. Regarding this clone: Its specificity is unknown.

Each sample had roughly 10^5 TCR templates assayed. Repertoires were generated with immunoSEQ multiplex PCR, while TCRdb's copy carries only in-frame clones and drops some. The sample contains 15,000 to 20,000 clones, 44% of which appear only once. Study results and limitations: Unstimulated subset assignment was obtained for only a minor fraction of alloreactive clones.

This sequence joins TRBV7-9 and TRBJ1-1, with D hard to call. This receptor was taken from a human donor in good health; the cells came from an allogeneic mixed lymphocyte reaction. Some clones in this sample may be carry-over from other donors' samples. Input material: CFSE-low (dividing) CD4+ T cells sorted from an allogeneic mixed lymphocyte reaction. CDR3 coding DNA: TGTGCCAGCAGCTTAGCGGTCAGCAACACTGAAGCTTTCTTT. The encoded protein is CASSLAVSNTEAFF.